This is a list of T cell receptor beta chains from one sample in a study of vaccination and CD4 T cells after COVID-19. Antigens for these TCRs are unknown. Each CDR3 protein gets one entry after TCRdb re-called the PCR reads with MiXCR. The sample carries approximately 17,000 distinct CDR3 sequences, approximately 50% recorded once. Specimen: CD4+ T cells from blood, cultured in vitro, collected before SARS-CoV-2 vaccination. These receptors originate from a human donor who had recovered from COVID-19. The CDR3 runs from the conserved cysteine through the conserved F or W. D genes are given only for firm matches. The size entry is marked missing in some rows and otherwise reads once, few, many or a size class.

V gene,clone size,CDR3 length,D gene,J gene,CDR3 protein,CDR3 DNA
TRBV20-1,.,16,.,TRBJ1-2,CSAVPRTGLFNYGYTF,TGCAGTGCTGTTCCCCGAACAGGGTTATTCAACTATGGCTACACCTTC
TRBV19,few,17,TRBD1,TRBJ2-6,CASSMGTGESGANVLTF,TGTGCCAGTAGTATGGGGACAGGGGAATCTGGGGCCAACGTCCTGACTTTC
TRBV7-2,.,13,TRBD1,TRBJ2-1,CASKLRQGDEQFF,TGTGCCAGCAAACTGAGACAGGGAGACGAGCAGTTCTTC
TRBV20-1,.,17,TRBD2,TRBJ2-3,CSARDWASGSFTDTQYF,TGCAGTGCTAGAGATTGGGCTAGCGGGAGTTTCACAGATACGCAGTATTTT
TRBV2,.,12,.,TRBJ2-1,CASRDYGHEQFF,TGTGCCAGCAGGGACTATGGGCATGAGCAGTTCTTC
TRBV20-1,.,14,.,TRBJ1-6,CSARDRLLSSPLHF,TGCAGTGCTAGAGACCGGTTGCTTTCTTCACCCCTCCACTTT
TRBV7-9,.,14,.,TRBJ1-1,CASSGTQRDTEAFF,TGTGCCAGCAGCGGCACACAACGGGACACCGAAGCTTTCTTT
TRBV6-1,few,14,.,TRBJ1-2,CASKGTTRLYGYTF,TGTGCCAGCAAGGGGACGACGAGGCTCTATGGCTACACCTTC
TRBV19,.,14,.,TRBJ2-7,CASSPRDITYEQYF,TGTGCCAGTAGTCCGCGGGACATCACCTACGAGCAGTACTTC
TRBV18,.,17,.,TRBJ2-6,CASSPLYGGSGANVLTF,TGTGCCAGCTCACCTTTATACGGAGGCTCTGGGGCCAACGTCCTGACTTTC
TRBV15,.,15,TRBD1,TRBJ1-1,CATSRDSGGITEAFF,TGTGCCACCAGCAGAGATTCAGGGGGCATCACTGAAGCTTTCTTT
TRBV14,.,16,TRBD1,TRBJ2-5,CASSQPQAGGRETQYF,TGTGCCAGCAGCCAACCTCAAGCAGGGGGACGGGAGACCCAGTACTTC
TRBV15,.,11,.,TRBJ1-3,CATARGNTIYF,TGTGCCACCGCGCGGGGAAACACCATATATTTT
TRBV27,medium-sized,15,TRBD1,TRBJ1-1,CASSLQGGLNTEAFF,TGTGCCAGCAGTTTACAGGGGGGGTTGAACACTGAAGCTTTCTTT
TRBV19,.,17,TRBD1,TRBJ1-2,CASSNTQQVGTVYGYTF,TGTGCCAGTAGTAATACCCAACAGGTGGGGACAGTCTATGGCTACACCTTC
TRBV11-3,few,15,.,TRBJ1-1,CASSLLATDGSEAFF,TGTGCCAGCAGCTTATTGGCTACAGACGGGTCTGAAGCTTTCTTT
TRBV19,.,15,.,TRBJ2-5,CASTRGGQESETQYF,TGTGCCAGTACAAGGGGGGGACAGGAGTCGGAGACCCAGTACTTC
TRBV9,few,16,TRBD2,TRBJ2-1,CASSVDPRGRDNEQFF,TGTGCCAGCAGCGTAGACCCGAGAGGGAGGGACAATGAGCAGTTCTTC
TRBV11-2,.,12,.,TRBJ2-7,CASSLDSPEQYF,TGTGCCAGCAGCTTAGATTCCCCCGAGCAGTACTTC
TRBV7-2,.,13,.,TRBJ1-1,CASSSHPNTEAFF,TGTGCCAGCAGCTCGCACCCGAACACTGAAGCTTTCTTT
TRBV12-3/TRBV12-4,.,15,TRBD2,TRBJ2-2,CASTPVSGSTGELFF,TGTGCCAGCACCCCTGTTAGCGGGAGCACCGGGGAGCTGTTTTTT
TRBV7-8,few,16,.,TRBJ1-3,CASSLAAGNSGNTIYF,TGTGCCAGCAGCTTAGCTGCAGGCAACTCTGGAAACACCATATATTTT
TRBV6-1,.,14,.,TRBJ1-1,CASRMRRGGAEAFF,TGTGCCAGCAGAATGCGGCGGGGGGGGGCTGAAGCTTTCTTT
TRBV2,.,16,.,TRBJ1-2,CASRPKSMGTNYGYTF,TGTGCCAGCAGGCCCAAATCAATGGGGACTAACTATGGCTACACCTTC
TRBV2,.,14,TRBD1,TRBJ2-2,CATQGQPLLGELFF,TGTGCCACCCAGGGACAGCCACTATTGGGGGAGCTGTTTTTT
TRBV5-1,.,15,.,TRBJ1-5,CASSLGLGLDQPQHF,TGCGCCAGCAGCTTGGGCCTCGGGTTAGATCAGCCCCAGCATTTT
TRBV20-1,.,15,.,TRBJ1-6,CSARRAGTYNSPLHF,TGCAGTGCTAGGAGAGCGGGAACCTATAATTCACCCCTCCACTTT
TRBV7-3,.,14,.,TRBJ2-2,CASSRLGPTGELFF,TGTGCCAGCAGCCGTCTCGGACCGACCGGGGAGCTGTTTTTT
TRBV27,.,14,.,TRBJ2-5,CASKLNGARETQYF,TGTGCCAGCAAGTTAAATGGGGCCAGGGAGACCCAGTACTTC
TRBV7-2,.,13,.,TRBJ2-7,CASSPLTDGEQYF,TGTGCCAGCAGCCCTCTGACGGATGGCGAGCAGTACTTC
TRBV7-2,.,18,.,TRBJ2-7,CASSLVIGAGRETYEQYF,TGTGCCAGCAGCTTAGTGATTGGTGCAGGGCGAGAGACCTACGAGCAGTACTTC
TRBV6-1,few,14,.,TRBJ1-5,CASSTGGINQPQHF,TGTGCCAGCAGTACGGGAGGAATCAATCAGCCCCAGCATTTT
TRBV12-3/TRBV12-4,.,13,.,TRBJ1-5,CASRGTGNQPQHF,TGTGCCAGCAGAGGGACGGGCAATCAGCCCCAGCATTTT
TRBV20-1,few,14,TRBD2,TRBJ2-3,CSARTSGLPDTQYF,TGCAGTGCCCGGACTAGCGGCTTACCTGATACGCAGTATTTT
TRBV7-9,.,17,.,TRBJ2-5,CASSLDRQSPISETQYF,TGTGCCAGCAGCTTAGACCGACAGAGTCCAATTTCAGAGACCCAGTACTTC
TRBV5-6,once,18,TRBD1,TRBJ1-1,CASSPLLGQGRMNTEAFF,TGTGCCAGCAGCCCCCTCCTCGGACAGGGGAGAATGAACACTGAAGCTTTCTTT
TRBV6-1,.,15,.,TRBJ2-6,CASGVIHSGANVLTF,TGTGCCAGCGGGGTTATTCACTCTGGGGCCAACGTCCTGACTTTC
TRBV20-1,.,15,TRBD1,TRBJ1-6,CSARKLGTGETPLHF,TGCAGTGCTAGGAAGCTAGGGACAGGGGAAACACCCCTCCACTTT
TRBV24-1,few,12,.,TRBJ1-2,CATSDPGTGYTF,TGTGCCACCAGTGACCCGGGCACCGGCTACACCTTC
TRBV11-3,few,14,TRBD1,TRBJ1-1,CASSLGRGSTEAFF,TGTGCCAGCAGCTTGGGCAGGGGGAGCACTGAAGCTTTCTTT
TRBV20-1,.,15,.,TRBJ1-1,CSVKGRLVMNTEAFF,TGCAGTGTCAAAGGGAGACTCGTTATGAACACTGAAGCTTTCTTT
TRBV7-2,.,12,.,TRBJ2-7,CASSLTSYEQYF,TGTGCCAGCAGCCTGACCTCGTACGAGCAGTACTTC
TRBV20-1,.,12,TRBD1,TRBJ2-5,CSAQTGLETQYF,TGCAGTGCGCAGACAGGGTTGGAGACCCAGTACTTC
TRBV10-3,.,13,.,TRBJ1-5,CAIRDSVNQPQHF,TGTGCCATCAGGGACAGTGTCAATCAGCCCCAGCATTTT
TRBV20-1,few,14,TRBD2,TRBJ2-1,CSAKTSGSSNEQFF,TGCAGTGCAAAGACTAGCGGGAGTTCCAATGAGCAGTTCTTC
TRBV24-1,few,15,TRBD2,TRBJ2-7,CATSGGTSGSLEQYF,TGTGCCACCAGTGGGGGGACTAGCGGGAGTCTTGAGCAGTACTTC
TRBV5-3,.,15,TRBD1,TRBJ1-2,CATDLRDGTGGGYTF,TGTGCCACCGACCTCCGGGACGGGACAGGGGGTGGCTACACCTTC
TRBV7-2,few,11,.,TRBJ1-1,CASSSGTTAFF,TGTGCCAGCAGCTCAGGGACAACAGCTTTCTTT
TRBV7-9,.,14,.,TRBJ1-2,CASSLAQAVQGYTF,TGTGCCAGCAGCTTAGCTCAGGCTGTACAAGGCTACACCTTC
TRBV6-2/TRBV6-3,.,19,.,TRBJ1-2,CASSYPPVQGRGFNYGYTF,TGTGCCAGCAGTTACCCTCCTGTTCAGGGTCGAGGGTTTAACTATGGCTACACCTTC
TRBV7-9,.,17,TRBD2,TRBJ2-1,CASSLVNYRSGSYEQFF,TGTGCCAGCAGCTTAGTCAACTATCGAAGCGGGAGCTATGAGCAGTTCTTC
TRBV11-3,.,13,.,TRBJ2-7,CASSLQGTHEQYF,TGTGCCAGCAGCTTACAGGGGACCCACGAGCAGTACTTC
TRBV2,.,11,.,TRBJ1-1,CASLRATEAFF,TGTGCCAGCTTAAGGGCGACTGAAGCTTTCTTT
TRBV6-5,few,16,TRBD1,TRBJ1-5,CASSYKQGAGNQPQHF,TGTGCCAGCAGTTACAAACAGGGGGCAGGCAATCAGCCCCAGCATTTT
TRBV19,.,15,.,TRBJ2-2,CASSIGGRGTGELFF,TGTGCCAGTAGTATCGGGGGCCGGGGCACCGGGGAGCTGTTTTTT
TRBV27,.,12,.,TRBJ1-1,CASRDPKTEAFF,TGTGCCAGCCGGGACCCCAAGACTGAAGCTTTCTTT
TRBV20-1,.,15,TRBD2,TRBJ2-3,CSARDLAGGPDTQYF,TGCAGTGCTAGAGATCTAGCGGGAGGGCCAGATACGCAGTATTTT
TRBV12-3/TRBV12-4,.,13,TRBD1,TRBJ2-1,CASTGQGFYEQFF,TGTGCCAGCACGGGACAGGGCTTCTATGAGCAGTTCTTC
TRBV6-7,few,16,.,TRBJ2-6,CASSGGALSGANVLTF,TGTGCCAGCAGCGGCGGGGCCCTCTCTGGGGCCAACGTCCTGACTTTC
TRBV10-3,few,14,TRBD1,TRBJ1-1,CAISSGQGNTEAFF,TGTGCCATCAGCTCGGGACAGGGGAACACTGAAGCTTTCTTT